The 12 T cell receptor beta chains presented below share a single source sample, sequenced in a study of blood T cell repertoires in COVID-19. Using immunoSEQ multiplex PCR, the repertoire was profiled, and TCRdb retains in-frame clones only, with some absent. The sample consists of about 170,000 clones, around four fifths of them appearing once. Sequencing was carried out using peripheral blood. Receptors originate from a man in his forties who had recovered from COVID-19.

The chain has TRBV28 and TRBJ1-4; D not resolved. Trimming took 9 bases from V and 0 from J, leaving 5 bases between them. CDR1 is MDHEN and CDR2 is SYDVKM in the germline V gene. The length of the CDR3 is 12 residues. The CDR3 DNA reads TGTGCCAGTCAATCAACTAATGAAAAACTGTTTTTT. As protein: CASQSTNEKLFF. The variable domain in full, with the rest retrieved from reference TRBV28 and TRBJ1-4, is DVKVTQSSRYLVKRTGEKVFLECVQDMDHENMFWYRQDPGLGLRLIYFSYDVKMKEKGDIPEGYSVSREKKERFSLILESASTNQTSMYLCASQSTNEKLFFGSGTQLSVL.

The CDR3 DNA follows: TGTGCCAGCAGCCGGACTAGCGGGAGCAATGAGCAGTTCTTC. Translated, it gives CASSRTSGSNEQFF. The chain carries TRBV7-8 and TRBJ2-1, with 13 positions matching TRBD2. Germline V gene sequence: CDR1 SGHVS, CDR2 FQNEAQ. This CDR3 has 14 residues. V was clipped by 5 bases and J by 6 bases; unmatched bases: 1. The complete variable domain, with remaining parts taken from reference TRBV7-8 and TRBJ2-1, reads GAGVSQSPRYKVAKRGQDVALRCDPISGHVSLFWYQQALGQGPEFLTYFQNEAQLDKSGLPSDRFFAERPEGSVSTLKIQRTQQEDSAVYLCASSRTSGSNEQFFGPGTRLTVL.

CDR3 loop: CASSQGQDRMDEQYF. CDR3 nucleotide sequence: TGCGCCAGCAGCCAAGGACAGGACAGAATGGACGAGCAGTACTTC. V usage is TRBV4-3 and J usage is TRBJ2-7; perhaps TRBD1 as D (6 bases). The CDR3 runs to 15 residues. The V gene's germline CDR1 is LGHNA and CDR2 YSLEER. V was clipped by 1 base and J by 5 bases, with 15 bases between them.

CDR3 region: CASSLDGQGAYEQYF. The CDR3 DNA reads as TGTGCCAGCAGCTTAGACGGACAGGGCGCCTACGAGCAGTACTTC. The chain recombines TRBV7-2 with TRBJ2-7; 8 positions agree with TRBD1. The V gene's germline CDR1 is SGHTA and CDR2 FQGNSA. Trimming took 1 base from V and 2 from J; bases not matched to a gene: 4. This CDR3 region has 15 residues.

V is TRBV20-1 and J is TRBJ1-1, with no clear D. Germline-derived CDR1 and CDR2 are DFQATT and SNEGSKA (reference sequence). V dropped 3 bases and J dropped 2 bases, with 13 bases sitting between them. The CDR3 is made up of 14 amino acids. CDR3 nucleotide sequence: TGCAGTGCTAGTTTATGGAGGGTAAACACTGAAGCTTTCTTT. It yields the protein CSASLWRVNTEAFF.

The rearrangement links TRBV10-3 to TRBJ1-1; D call uncertain. Trimming took 3 bases from V and 1 from J, leaving 9 bases between them. The CDR3 totals 14 residues. The germline V gene has CDR1 ENHRY and CDR2 SYGVKD. The CDR3 is CAISDRVRNTEAFF. DNA for the CDR3: TGTGCCATCAGTGACCGGGTTCGGAACACTGAAGCTTTCTTT.

This chain uses TRBV28 with TRBJ1-1; 7 positions agree with TRBD1. The CDR3 totals 16 residues. Trimming removed 5 bases from V and 6 bases from J; junction bases left unmatched: 15. CDR1 and CDR2 from the germline V gene are MDHEN and SYDVKM. The CDR3 sequence: CASSPAGAGGRAEAFF. CDR3 DNA sequence: TGTGCCAGCAGTCCCGCAGGGGCAGGGGGAAGAGCTGAAGCTTTCTTT.

CDR3 in DNA: TGTGCCAGCAGCTTAACCGGGACAGGGGGCTCTATCTATGGCTACACCTTC. Residues: CASSLTGTGGSIYGYTF. The chain uses TRBV7-2 and TRBJ1-2; 12 bases map to TRBD1. The V and J ends lost 2 bases and 4 bases, in that order; junction bases with no gene match: 8. Germline values: CDR1 SGHTA, CDR2 FQGNSA. This CDR3 is 17 amino acids long.

The genes are TRBV29-1 and TRBJ2-1; D might be TRBD2 (6 bases). CDR1 is SQVTM, CDR2 ANQGSEA, per germline. CDR3 size: 17 residues. V was cut by 0 bases and J by 3 bases, with 18 bases left in between. The CDR3, as DNA: TGCAGCGTTGAAGATCCTTCGGGGGTCGACCTCTACAATGAGCAGTTCTTC. Translating gives CSVEDPSGVDLYNEQFF.

J is TRBJ2-5 and V is TRBV9; 7 bases line up with TRBD1. With 4 bases clipped from V and 5 bases from J, the junction kept 11 bases outside the gene matches. This CDR3 contains 15 residues. Germline V gives CDR1 SGDLS, CDR2 YYNGEE. The CDR3 is CASSPRGSRGETQYF. The CDR3 coding sequence is TGTGCCAGCAGCCCCCGAGGGAGCAGGGGGGAGACCCAGTACTTC. The full variable domain, completed using reference TRBV9 and TRBJ2-5, is DSGVTQTPKHLITATGQRVTLRCSPRSGDLSVYWYQQSLDQGLQFLIQYYNGEERAKGNILERFSAQQFPDLHSELNLSSLELGDSALYFCASSPRGSRGETQYFGPGTRLLVL.

V is TRBV9 and J is TRBJ2-3; D is unresolved. From germline, CDR1 is SGDLS and CDR2 YYNGEE. The CDR3 is made up of 16 amino acids. Trimming removed 3 bases from V and 2 bases from J, with 16 bases in between. The CDR3 spells CASSAPAGGLTDTQYF. CDR3 in DNA: TGTGCCAGCAGCGCCCCTGCTGGTGGCCTCACAGATACGCAGTATTTT.

V usage is TRBV19 and J usage is TRBJ1-5; D uncertain. CDR3 length: 14 residues. V lost 1 base to trimming and J lost 5 bases, with 9 bases between them. Germline values: CDR1 LNHDA, CDR2 SQIVND (reference sequence). The DNA for the CDR3 is TGTGCCAGTAGTATAGTAGGGAGCGATCAGCCCCAGCATTTT. It specifies CASSIVGSDQPQHF. The variable domain in full, with the rest retrieved from reference TRBV19 and TRBJ1-5, is DGGITQSPKYLFRKEGQNVTLSCEQNLNHDAMYWYRQDPGQGLRLIYYSQIVNDFQKGDIAEGYSVSREKKESFPLTVTSAQKNPTAFYLCASSIVGSDQPQHFGDGTRLSIL.